Below, 24 T cell receptor beta chains from the same sample are listed, as sequenced in a study of T-cell memory formation after mild COVID-19. Via MiXCR, TCRdb re-called the 5' RACE reads, giving one row per CDR3 protein. The repertoire holds approximately 51,000 distinct CDR3 sequences, with over 8.5% as singletons. Sequencing used PBMCs or a T cell subset sorted from them (not recorded which). The source is an adult woman who had mild COVID-19 (a few samples of this study predate the infection). Cell type and time point are not known.

There are a few counts of this clonotype. The V call is TRBV7-6, the J call TRBJ1-6; 7 bases align to TRBD1. Germline CDR1 is SGHVS and CDR2 is FNYEAQ. V dropped 2 bases and J dropped 7; count of bases not matched to a gene: 5. This CDR3 contains 15 residues. DNA for the CDR3: TGTGCCAGCAGCTTACACAGGGGAGGAAATTCACCCCTCCACTTT. As protein: CASSLHRGGNSPLHF.

The chain combines TRBV5-6 with TRBJ1-1; 7 nucleotides match TRBD1. Germline lookup yields CDR1 SGHDT and CDR2 YYEEEE. There are 12 residues in the CDR3. V lost 0 bases and J lost 8; bases outside the gene matches: 1. As DNA, the CDR3 is TGTGCCAGCAGCTTGGTGACAGGGGAAGCTTTCTTT. This encodes CASSLVTGEAFF. Looking up the rest from reference TRBV5-6 and TRBJ1-1 gives the full variable domain: DAGVTQSPTHLIKTRGQQVTLRCSPKSGHDTVSWYQQALGQGPQFIFQYYEEEERQRGNFPDRFSGHQFPNYSSELNVNALLLGDSALYLCASSLVTGEAFFGQGTRLTVV.

This clonotype was seen at least ten times. The chain combines TRBV9 with TRBJ2-1; possible D gene TRBD2, 6 bases. The germline V gene encodes CDR1 SGDLS and CDR2 YYNGEE. The CDR3 sequence is 15 residues long. V was cut by 3 bases and J by 8 bases, with 18 bases left in between. The CDR3 loop reads CASSARQGGIDEQFF. As DNA, the CDR3 is TGTGCCAGCAGCGCCCGACAAGGAGGGATAGATGAGCAGTTCTTC.

In this sample, this clonotype turned up many times. The chain couples TRBV19 to TRBJ2-7, with 9 bases aligning to TRBD1. The germline V gene encodes CDR1 LNHDA and CDR2 SQIVND (reference sequence). CDR3 length: 13 amino acids. Trimming at V came to 10 bases and at J to 3 bases, leaving 7 bases not matched to a gene. In DNA, the CDR3 is TGTGCCACGCGACCGGGACAGGGCTACGAGCAGTACTTC. Its translation: CATRPGQGYEQYF.

This clonotype was observed a handful of times. The V gene is TRBV20-1, the J gene TRBJ2-1; TRBD1 aligns across 8 bases. The CDR3 loop spans 14 amino acids. The germline V gene has CDR1 DFQATT and CDR2 SNEGSKA (reference sequence). V was clipped by 5 bases and J by 0 bases; unmatched bases: 3. The CDR3: CSALTGGSYNEQFF. CDR3 in DNA: TGCAGTGCTTTAACAGGGGGCTCCTACAATGAGCAGTTCTTC.

The rearrangement links TRBV7-9 to TRBJ2-3; the match to TRBD1 covers 10 bases. Germline V gene sequence: CDR1 SEHNR, CDR2 FQNEAQ (reference sequence). V shed 2 bases, J shed 2 bases, and the junction held 7 bases outside the gene matches. The CDR3 length is 17 residues. The DNA of the CDR3 is TGTGCCAGCAGCTTATCGGGACAGGGGTTTTCCACAGATACGCAGTATTTT. Encoded protein: CASSLSGQGFSTDTQYF.

This clonotype was seen at least ten times. CDR3 sequence reads: CASSQDQSRTDTQYF. The CDR3 DNA sequence: TGTGCCAGCAGCCAAGATCAATCGCGCACAGATACGCAGTATTTT. The V gene is TRBV3-1, the J gene TRBJ2-3; D ambiguous. The CDR3 consists of 15 residues. The V end was cut by 0 bases, the J end by 1 base, with 8 bases between. Germline V lookup: CDR1 LGHDT, CDR2 YNNKEL (reference sequence).

This clonotype appeared a few times. This chain joins TRBV9 and TRBJ2-2, with D unclear. This CDR3 region has 11 residues. The V gene's germline CDR1 is SGDLS and CDR2 YYNGEE. The ends were cut back, 4 bases at V and 7 bases at J, with 5 bases in the middle. CDR3 nucleotide sequence: TGTGCCAGCAGCCAGCGCGGGGAGCTGTTTTTT. Its translation: CASSQRGELFF.

The table lists this clonotype with a few counts. This sequence joins TRBV18 and TRBJ2-1, with TRBD2 matching over 13 bases. The CDR3 sequence is 16 residues long. Germline-derived CDR1 and CDR2 are KGHSH and LQKENI. The trim removed 3 bases at V and 4 bases at J, leaving 3 bases unmatched. CDR3 sequence: CASSPGTSGAYNEQFF. The CDR3 DNA sequence: TGTGCCAGCTCACCTGGGACTAGCGGGGCATACAATGAGCAGTTCTTC. Complete variable domain (other parts from reference TRBV18 and TRBJ2-1): NAGVMQNPRHLVRRRGQEARLRCSPMKGHSHVYWYRQLPEEGLKFMVYLQKENIIDESGMPKERFSAEFPKEGPSILRIQQVVRGDSAAYFCASSPGTSGAYNEQFFGPGTRLTVL.

In its sample, this clonotype was seen a few times. The genes are TRBV6-6 and TRBJ2-1; TRBD1 agrees at 8 bases. The CDR3 extends over 15 amino acids. The V segment lost 6 bases and the J segment 2 bases; nucleotides outside the gene matches: 6. Germline V gives CDR1 MNHNY, CDR2 SVGAGI (reference sequence). In DNA form, the CDR3 reads TGTGCCAGCAGCGCGGACAGGGCAGCCTACAATGAGCAGTTCTTC. Translated: CASSADRAAYNEQFF.

This clonotype turned up a few times. The CDR3 here is CASSSAGGITDTQYF. The CDR3 DNA sequence: TGTGCCAGCAGTTCAGCGGGGGGTATCACAGATACGCAGTATTTT. The chain couples TRBV12-3 or TRBV12-4 to TRBJ2-3; 9 nucleotides agree with TRBD2. The junction had 4 bases not matched to a gene; V was cut back by 4 bases and J by 2 bases. The CDR3 covers 15 residues.

The chain is built from TRBV2 and TRBJ2-1, with TRBD2 as a possible D gene (6 bases). Germline V lookup: CDR1 SNHLY, CDR2 FYNNEI. The CDR3 extends over 14 amino acids. Trimming took off 0 bases at V and 4 bases at J, with 7 bases between the two ends. CDR3 protein: CASSEASGYNEQFF. Written as DNA, the CDR3 is TGTGCCAGCAGTGAAGCTAGCGGTTACAATGAGCAGTTCTTC.

This clonotype turned up a few times. The CDR3 loop is CASSIGGRVNTEAFF. In DNA form, the CDR3 reads TGTGCCAGTAGTATAGGGGGACGGGTGAACACTGAAGCTTTCTTT. The gene calls are TRBV19 and TRBJ1-1; D might be TRBD1 (5 bases). Trimming cost V 1 base and J 0 bases, with 9 bases left between them. CDR1 and CDR2 from the germline V gene are LNHDA and SQIVND (reference sequence). The CDR3 has 15 residues.

This clonotype showed up just a few times. The chain uses TRBV4-1 and TRBJ1-3; D unresolved. Germline loops: CDR1 MGHRA, CDR2 YSYEKL. Trimming cost V 5 bases and J 4 bases, with 18 bases left between them. The CDR3 is made up of 16 amino acids. CDR3 protein: CASSLSNTGPGNTIYF. The CDR3 DNA sequence: TGCGCCAGCAGCTTAAGTAATACCGGTCCCGGAAACACCATATATTTT.

This clonotype was recorded at least ten times. The chain joins TRBV29-1 to TRBJ1-1, with D unclear. In germline, CDR1 is SQVTM, CDR2 ANQGSEA. The CDR3 sequence is 12 residues long. V gave up 2 bases and J gave up 4 bases, with 8 bases separating them. The CDR3 spells CSVELPGTEAFF. CDR3 bases: TGCAGCGTTGAACTCCCGGGCACTGAAGCTTTCTTT.

This clonotype was found a few times. The CDR3, as DNA: TGTGCCAGCAGTTACGAGGGATTCTCCTACAATGAGCAGTTCTTC. Its translation: CASSYEGFSYNEQFF. The V and J genes are TRBV6-6 and TRBJ2-1, with a tentative D call TRBD2 (5 bases). Germline CDR1 MNHNY, CDR2 SVGAGI (reference sequence). Trimming left V 2 bases short and J 0 bases short, with 8 bases between. The CDR3 totals 15 residues.

The chain has TRBV5-5 and TRBJ2-6; D remains ambiguous. The ends were cut back, 2 bases at V and 0 bases at J, with 6 bases in the middle. This CDR3 region has 15 residues. Germline V CDR1 and CDR2: SGHKS, YYEKEE (reference sequence). The CDR3 is CASSFEISGANVLTF. In DNA, the CDR3 is TGTGCCAGCAGCTTTGAAATCTCTGGGGCCAACGTCCTGACTTTC.

This clonotype was seen a few times. The chain recombines TRBV6-2 or TRBV6-3 with TRBJ1-1; no definite D call. The germline V gene encodes CDR1 MNHEY and CDR2 SVGEGT. V was clipped by 0 bases and J by 1 base, with 9 bases between them. The CDR3 spans 15 residues. CDR3 nucleotide sequence: TGTGCCAGCAGTTACTCGAATCCATCGAACACTGAAGCTTTCTTT. This translates into CASSYSNPSNTEAFF.

This clonotype was seen a handful of times. The chain recombines TRBV24-1 with TRBJ1-6; D is unclear. V lost 2 bases and J 7 bases, leaving 5 bases between the germline ends. Germline V gene data show CDR1 as KGHDR and CDR2 as SFDVKD. The CDR3 contains 13 residues. The CDR3 DNA sequence: TGTGCCACCAGTGATTCGTGGAATTCACCCCTCCACTTT. It translates to CATSDSWNSPLHF.

This clonotype was counted many times. The CDR3 is CASSVDGGYSYNEQFF. Written as DNA, the CDR3 is TGTGCCAGCAGCGTAGATGGCGGATACTCCTACAATGAGCAGTTCTTC. The chain is built from TRBV9 and TRBJ2-1; no clear D gene. Trimming stripped 0 bases from V and 0 bases from J, with 10 bases between. This CDR3 contains 16 residues. Looked up from germline, CDR1 is SGDLS and CDR2 is YYNGEE. Variable domain in full (rest from reference TRBV9 and TRBJ2-1): DSGVTQTPKHLITATGQRVTLRCSPRSGDLSVYWYQQSLDQGLQFLIQYYNGEERAKGNILERFSAQQFPDLHSELNLSSLELGDSALYFCASSVDGGYSYNEQFFGPGTRLTVL.

This chain connects TRBV6-5 to TRBJ1-3; D not certain. CDR1 and CDR2 from the germline V gene are MNHEY and SVGAGI. The CDR3 loop spans 16 amino acids. V lost 0 bases and J 0 bases, leaving 9 bases between the germline ends. The CDR3 protein is CASSYSDVGSGNTIYF. Written as DNA, the CDR3 is TGTGCCAGCAGTTACTCAGACGTGGGCTCTGGAAACACCATATATTTT.

The genes are TRBV12-3 or TRBV12-4 and TRBJ2-1; TRBD2 matches at 11 bases. The ends lost 1 base at V and 7 bases at J; junction bases unmatched: 6. This CDR3 comprises 16 residues. CDR3 DNA: TGTGCCAGCAGTTTAGAAAGACTAGCGGGGATTAATGAGCAGTTCTTC. It specifies CASSLERLAGINEQFF.

This chain uses TRBV6-1 with TRBJ1-5, with no clear D. Trimming removed 6 bases at V and 4 bases at J, with 10 bases between. Germline lookup yields CDR1 MNHNS and CDR2 SASEGT. The CDR3 is 13 residues long. CDR3 sequence: CASSVELNQPQHF. CDR3 sequence (DNA): TGTGCCAGCAGCGTCGAACTAAATCAGCCCCAGCATTTT.

This clonotype was seen at least ten times. This sequence joins TRBV20-1 and TRBJ2-3; D unclear. The V and J ends lost 4 bases and 2 bases respectively, with 10 bases between them. The germline gives CDR1 DFQATT, CDR2 SNEGSKA (reference sequence). The CDR3 runs to 13 residues. The chain's CDR3 is CSATRAPTDTQYF. The CDR3, as DNA: TGCAGTGCTACCCGGGCCCCCACAGATACGCAGTATTTT.